A selection of T cell receptor beta chains follows, all from one sample in a study of CD8+ T cells in alopecia areata. TCRdb keeps only in-frame clones here, not all; method: immunoSEQ multiplex PCR. The sample comprises 140,000 to 150,000 clones, 45% to 60% of which are singletons, and less than 1% rests with the top ten. Here the sequenced sample was CD4+ T cells sorted from blood, taken at week 0. The source of these receptors is a human donor with alopecia areata. The CDR3 runs from the conserved cysteine through the conserved F or W. A D gene is named only where the DNA matches it firmly. A row's size may be missing; if present it is once, few, many or a size class.

J gene | clone size | D gene | V gene | CDR3 DNA | CDR3 protein
TRBJ2-3 | NA | NA | TRBV29-1 | TGCAGCGTGGACTTCAGTTCCACAGATACGCAGTATTTT | CSVDFSSTDTQYF
TRBJ1-2 | once | NA | TRBV28 | TGTGCCAGCCAGAAGGGCAACGGCGGCTACACCTTC | CASQKGNGGYTF
TRBJ2-3 | NA | NA | TRBV5-1 | TGCGCCAGCAGCTTACGGACGGGAGATACGCAGTATTTT | CASSLRTGDTQYF
TRBJ2-5 | NA | TRBD2 | TRBV29-1 | TGCAGCGTCCCTAGCGGGAGCACAGAGACCCAGTACTTC | CSVPSGSTETQYF
TRBJ1-1 | few | NA | TRBV11-2 | TGTGCCAGCAGCTTAGCAGGGTTCCGGGAAGCTTTCTTT | CASSLAGFREAFF
TRBJ2-7 | few | NA | TRBV10-3 | TGTGCCATCAGAGTAGGGGGCGAGCAGTACTTC | CAIRVGGEQYF
TRBJ2-5 | NA | NA | TRBV7-2 | TGTGCCAGCAGCTTAGGGCGCGCGGGGACGTACCAAGAGACCCAGTACTTC | CASSLGRAGTYQETQYF
TRBJ1-1 | NA | NA | TRBV30 | TGTGCCTGGAGTTTTGGGGGAAACACTGAAGCTTTCTTT | CAWSFGGNTEAFF
TRBJ2-1 | NA | TRBD1 | TRBV7-7 | TGTGCCAGCAGCTTATGGGACAGGGGAGGTGGTGAGCAGTTCTTC | CASSLWDRGGGEQFF
TRBJ2-4 | NA | NA | TRBV30 | TGTGCCTGGCCTCAGACAGTGCTAGCCAAAAACATTCAGTACTTC | CAWPQTVLAKNIQYF
TRBJ2-2 | NA | NA | TRBV5-1 | TGCGCCAGCAGCTTGGGTAGCAGAAGAGGAACCGGGGAGCTGTTTTTT | CASSLGSRRGTGELFF
TRBJ1-2 | few | TRBD1 | TRBV5-4 | TGTGCCAGCAGCAGAGAGAGTCAGGGGGCAGGTGGCTACACCTTC | CASSRESQGAGGYTF
TRBJ2-2 | NA | NA | TRBV5-1 | TGCGCCAGCAGCTTGGGGAGCGCCGACACCGGGGAGCTGTTTTTT | CASSLGSADTGELFF
TRBJ2-5 | few | NA | TRBV5-1 | TGCGCCAGCAGCTTGGTGTGGGGAGAAGAGACCCAGTACTTC | CASSLVWGEETQYF
TRBJ1-2 | NA | TRBD1 | TRBV27 | TGTGCCAGCAGGGGGACAGCTCACTATGGCTACACCTTC | CASRGTAHYGYTF
TRBJ1-5 | NA | NA | TRBV19 | TGTGCCAGTAGTTCCCAGGGCACCCAGCCCCAGCATTTT | CASSSQGTQPQHF
TRBJ2-7 | NA | TRBD1 | TRBV29-1 | TGCAGCGTGGAGACCGGGACAGGGTACGAGCAGTACTTC | CSVETGTGYEQYF
TRBJ2-7 | NA | TRBD1 | TRBV6-6 | TGTGCCAGCCTACAGGGGGTCTCCTACGAGCAGTACTTC | CASLQGVSYEQYF
TRBJ1-4 | few | NA | TRBV14 | TGTGCCAGCAGCCGAACTTCGTCGGGTGATGAAAAACTGTTTTTT | CASSRTSSGDEKLFF
TRBJ2-1 | few | NA | TRBV6-6 | TGTGCCAGCCTTTGGGGGCAGGTGGGTGAGCAGTTCTTC | CASLWGQVGEQFF